Below, 17 T cell receptor beta chains from the same sample are listed, as sequenced in a study of blood T cell repertoires in COVID-19. Only in-frame clones appear in the TCRdb table, and some are missing; sequencing was by immunoSEQ multiplex PCR. The data show about 300,000 clones, roughly 85% seen once. Sequenced input: PBMCs or T cells enriched from blood (not recorded which). Receptor source: a man aged 25 to 45 who had recovered from COVID-19.

The chain recombines TRBV25-1 with TRBJ1-5; D call uncertain. The V end lost 6 bases, the J end lost 6 bases, and 9 bases lay between the germline ends. Germline CDR1 reads MGHDK; CDR2 reads SYGVNS. This CDR3 has 12 residues. DNA of the CDR3: TGTGCCAGCAGCTTCGAGGGTCAGCCCCAGCATTTT. The encoded protein is CASSFEGQPQHF.

V is TRBV18 and J is TRBJ1-2; TRBD1 might be the D (5 bases). Germline V gives CDR1 KGHSH, CDR2 LQKENI. V lost 0 bases and J 7 bases, leaving 15 bases between the germline ends. CDR3 length equals 15 residues. CDR3: CASSPPSLGDSGYTF. The CDR3 bases are TGTGCCAGCTCACCACCGTCTCTTGGGGACTCTGGCTACACCTTC.

V is TRBV2 and J is TRBJ1-6, with a possible D match to TRBD1 (5 bases). Deletions cut 8 bases from V and 6 bases from J, with 14 bases between. CDR3 length: 14 residues. Germline lookup yields CDR1 SNHLY and CDR2 FYNNEI. The CDR3 bases are TGTGCCAGCGGGACTTCAGGAACTAATTCACCCCTCCACTTT. Translating it yields CASGTSGTNSPLHF. Together with reference TRBV2 and TRBJ1-6, the CDR3 gives the full variable domain: EPEVTQTPSHQVTQMGQEVILRCVPISNHLYFYWYRQILGQKVEFLVSFYNNEISEKSEIFDDQFSVERPDGSNFTLKIRSTKLEDSAMYFCASGTSGTNSPLHFGNGTRLTVT.

In this sample, this clone turned up once. V and J are TRBV27 and TRBJ2-3, with 14 nucleotides matching TRBD2. The CDR3 is 18 residues long. Looked up from germline, CDR1 is MNHEY and CDR2 is SMNVEV (reference sequence). J gave up 1 base and V 7 bases, and 10 bases lay outside the gene matches. The CDR3, as DNA: TGTGCCAGCAAGGGTTGGACTAGCGGGGGGCGACGCACAGATACGCAGTATTTT. Its translation: CASKGWTSGGRRTDTQYF.

This rearrangement joins TRBV12-5 to TRBJ1-3, with TRBD1 matching over 9 bases. The length of the CDR3 is 15 residues. With V trimmed by 1 base and J by 2 bases, 0 bases remained unmatched. Germline lookup yields CDR1 LGHNT and CDR2 FRNRAP. CDR3 sequence reads: CASGLGQGAGNTIYF. The CDR3 DNA sequence: TGTGCTAGTGGTTTGGGACAGGGGGCTGGAAACACCATATATTTT.

This clone was observed once. J is TRBJ1-2 and V is TRBV4-1, with D perhaps TRBD1 (5 bases). V was trimmed by 0 bases and J by 2 bases, leaving 10 bases between them. The CDR3 length is 15 residues. The germline CDR1 and CDR2 sequences are MGHRA and YSYEKL. CDR3 sequence reads: CASSQDPGRNYGYTF. For the CDR3, the DNA is TGCGCCAGCAGCCAAGATCCAGGGCGAAACTATGGCTACACCTTC.

This chain links TRBV5-1 with TRBJ1-1; no reliable D call. The V and J ends lost 0 bases and 3 bases respectively, with 12 bases between them. The CDR3 extends over 15 amino acids. CDR1 and CDR2 (germline): SGHRS, YFSETQ. CDR3 residues: CASSLGGIGDTEAFF. The DNA for the CDR3 is TGCGCCAGCAGCTTGGGAGGGATAGGTGACACTGAAGCTTTCTTT.

The gene calls are TRBV9 and TRBJ2-5, with 12 bases aligning to TRBD1. The ends lost 0 bases at V and 5 bases at J; junction bases unmatched: 5. CDR1 SGDLS and CDR2 YYNGEE come from the germline V gene. This CDR3 has 16 amino acids. The CDR3 DNA reads TGTGCCAGCAGCGTAGCTGGGACAGGGGGCTGGGAGACCCAGTACTTC. This codes for CASSVAGTGGWETQYF. Using reference TRBV9 and TRBJ2-5 for the parts outside the CDR3, the full variable domain is DSGVTQTPKHLITATGQRVTLRCSPRSGDLSVYWYQQSLDQGLQFLIQYYNGEERAKGNILERFSAQQFPDLHSELNLSSLELGDSALYFCASSVAGTGGWETQYFGPGTRLLVL.

The V call is TRBV28, the J call TRBJ1-2; TRBD1 aligns across 10 bases. Per the germline V gene, CDR1 is MDHEN and CDR2 is SYDVKM. This CDR3 is built from 15 residues. V was clipped by 7 bases and J by 2 bases; unmatched bases: 7. The CDR3 spells CASKDWTGGNYGYTF. In DNA, the CDR3 is TGTGCCAGCAAGGACTGGACAGGGGGGAACTATGGCTACACCTTC.

This clone has just one count. J is TRBJ2-3 and V is TRBV24-1; tentatively, D is TRBD2 (6 bases). The V and J ends lost 4 bases and 1 base respectively, with 17 bases between them. The germline CDR1 and CDR2 sequences are KGHDR and SFDVKD. The CDR3 is 17 residues long. CDR3 nucleotide sequence: TGTGCCACCAGTGACCCGACCGGGGGTGGGGGCACAGATACGCAGTATTTT. This sequence encodes CATSDPTGGGGTDTQYF.

The chain recombines TRBV18 with TRBJ1-6; 7 bases are a match to TRBD1. V was pared by 3 bases and J by 8 bases, with 13 bases of the junction left unmatched. CDR3 length equals 17 residues. Germline CDR1 reads KGHSH; CDR2 reads LQKENI. The chain's CDR3 is CASSPFGGGVSDSPLHF. CDR3 sequence (DNA): TGTGCCAGCTCACCCTTTGGAGGGGGCGTATCTGATTCACCCCTCCACTTT.

The chain has TRBV5-4 and TRBJ2-1; unclear D gene. The CDR3 loop spans 18 amino acids. V was cut by 1 base and J by 2 bases, with 19 bases left in between. Germline V gene data show CDR1 as SGHNT and CDR2 as YYREEE (reference sequence). CDR3 sequence: CASSLSRLRALTYNEQFF. CDR3 sequence (DNA): TGTGCCAGCAGCTTGTCCAGGCTCAGAGCACTTACCTACAATGAGCAGTTCTTC.

This CDR3 is CASSLGQANTEAFF. The CDR3 DNA is TGTGCCAGCAGCTTGGGACAGGCGAACACTGAAGCTTTCTTT. The chain has TRBV5-6 and TRBJ1-1; maybe TRBD1 (6 bases). CDR1 is SGHDT, CDR2 YYEEEE, per germline. V gave up 0 bases and J gave up 1 base, with 7 bases separating them. The CDR3 is 14 amino acids.

The chain is built from TRBV27 and TRBJ1-2, with D unclear. The CDR3 contains 14 residues. CDR1 is MNHEY and CDR2 is SMNVEV in the germline V gene (reference sequence). V was cut by 0 bases and J by 4 bases, with 9 bases left in between. CDR3 residues: CASSLSREVYGYTF. The CDR3 DNA reads as TGTGCCAGCAGTTTATCTCGGGAAGTCTATGGCTACACCTTC.

The rearrangement joins TRBV5-8 to TRBJ1-3; TRBD1 is a possible D gene (5 bases). V gave up 6 bases and J gave up 2 bases, with 9 bases separating them. Germline CDR1 SGHTS, CDR2 YDEGEE. The CDR3 runs 13 residues. CDR3 DNA: TGTGCCAGCAATACAGGAACTGGAAACACCATATATTTT. This gives the protein CASNTGTGNTIYF.

V usage is TRBV5-4 and J usage is TRBJ1-5, with D possibly matching TRBD1 (5 bases). CDR3 length: 13 amino acids. Germline CDR1 SGHNT, CDR2 YYREEE (reference sequence). The V gene lost 0 bases and the J gene lost 9 bases, with 10 bases spanning the gap. CDR3 residues: CASSLAGNAPQHF. As DNA, the CDR3 is TGTGCCAGCAGCTTGGCAGGGAACGCGCCCCAGCATTTT.

This clone came up a few times. This chain uses TRBV4-2 with TRBJ2-3; maybe TRBD2 (6 bases). Trimming took off 4 bases at V and 0 bases at J, with 14 bases between the two ends. CDR3 length: 16 amino acids. Germline V gene lookup returns CDR1 LGHNA and CDR2 YNFKEQ. For the CDR3, the DNA is TGTGCCAGCAGCCCCGGGGGAGAACTAAGCACAGATACGCAGTATTTT. Its translation is CASSPGGELSTDTQYF.